This TCR beta chain is from a study of a mutant IDH1 vaccine in newly diagnosed glioma. About the study: The earlier regimen, radiotherapy, temozolomide, or both, was most often both. Broader study findings: Variations in leading peripheral T cell clonotypes appeared to have no connection with pseudoprogression. Altogether, 93.3% of patients exhibited vaccine-induced immune responses.

This table comes from immunoSEQ multiplex PCR, and its TCRdb copy is limited to in-frame clones, with some not included. Seen here are more than 50,000 clones, 80% to 90% observed once, and the top ten hold roughly 2.8%. Germline loops: CDR1 SGHVS, CDR2 FNYEAQ. The CDR3 totals 16 residues. Trimming stripped 2 bases from V and 0 bases from J, with 8 bases between. This clone was observed a handful of times. Its target is unknown. Time point: baseline, week 1 (first vaccination visit). Sample treatment: pre-vaccination baseline after standard-of-care therapy. The TCR was taken from a young man with glioma. V gene TRBV7-6 combines with J gene TRBJ2-6; a weak D match, TRBD2 (5 bases). The input for sequencing was PBMCs, taken from a glioma patient treated with radiotherapy, temozolomide or both. CDR3 coding DNA: TGTGCCAGCAGCTTATCGGGGAGCTCTGGGGCCAACGTCCTGACTTTC. Translating it yields CASSLSGSSGANVLTF.